Sequencing of this TCR beta chain was carried out in a study of cytomegalovirus exposure and HLA in healthy donors. The PCR made use of 60 Vbeta and 13 Jbeta primers. Sequencing was performed with immunoSEQ multiplex PCR; in TCRdb, only in-frame clones are kept and a portion is missing. The table has fewer than 90,000 clones, about 76% seen once; the top ten hold around 9.1%. Study outcomes and limitations: Listed as cytomegalovirus-associated were 150 or so TCR beta chains.

As concerns this clone: Its target is not known.

With 2 bases removed from V and 7 bases from J, the gap between germline ends came to 14 bases. The length of the CDR3 is 14 residues. Germline assignment: CDR1 SGHTA and CDR2 FQGNSA. The V call is TRBV7-2, the J call TRBJ1-2, with D unresolved. Sequencing input: PBMCs. This TCR came from a man aged 30 to 45 in good health and CMV-seropositive. CDR3 residues: CASSLFDLEGGYTF. The CDR3 DNA follows: TGTGCCAGCAGCTTATTTGACCTAGAGGGTGGCTACACCTTC.